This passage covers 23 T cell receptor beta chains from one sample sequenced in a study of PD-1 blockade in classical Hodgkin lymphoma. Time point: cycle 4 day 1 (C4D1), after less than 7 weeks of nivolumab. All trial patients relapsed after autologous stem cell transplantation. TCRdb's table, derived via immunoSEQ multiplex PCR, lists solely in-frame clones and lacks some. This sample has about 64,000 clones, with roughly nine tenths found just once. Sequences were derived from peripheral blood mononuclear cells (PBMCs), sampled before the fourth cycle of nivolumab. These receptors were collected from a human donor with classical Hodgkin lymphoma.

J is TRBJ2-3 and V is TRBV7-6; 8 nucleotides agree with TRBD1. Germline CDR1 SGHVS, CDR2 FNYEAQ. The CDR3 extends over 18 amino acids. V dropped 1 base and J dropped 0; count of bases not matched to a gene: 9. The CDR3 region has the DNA TGTGCCAGCAGCTTAGGCATAGGACAGGGAACTAGCACAGATACGCAGTATTTT. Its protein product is CASSLGIGQGTSTDTQYF.

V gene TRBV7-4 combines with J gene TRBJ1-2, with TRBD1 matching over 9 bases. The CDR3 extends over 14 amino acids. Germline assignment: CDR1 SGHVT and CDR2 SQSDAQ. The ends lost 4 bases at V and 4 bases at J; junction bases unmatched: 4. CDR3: CASSSRDRVYGYTF. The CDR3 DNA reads TGTGCCAGCAGCTCCCGGGACAGGGTCTATGGCTACACCTTC.

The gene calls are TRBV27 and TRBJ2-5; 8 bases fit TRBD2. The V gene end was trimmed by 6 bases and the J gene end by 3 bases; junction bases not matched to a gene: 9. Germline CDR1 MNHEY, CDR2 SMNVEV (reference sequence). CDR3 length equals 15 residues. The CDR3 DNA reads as TGTGCCAGCAGCCCGCGCGGGACTAGGGAAGAGACCCAGTACTTC. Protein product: CASSPRGTREETQYF.

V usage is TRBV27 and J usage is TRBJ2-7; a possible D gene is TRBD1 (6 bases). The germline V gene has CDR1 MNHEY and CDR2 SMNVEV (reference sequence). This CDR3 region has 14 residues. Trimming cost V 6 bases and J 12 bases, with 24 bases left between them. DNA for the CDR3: TGTGCCAGCAGGTTCCTCATGGATTTCCGGACAGTGTACTTC. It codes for CASRFLMDFRTVYF.

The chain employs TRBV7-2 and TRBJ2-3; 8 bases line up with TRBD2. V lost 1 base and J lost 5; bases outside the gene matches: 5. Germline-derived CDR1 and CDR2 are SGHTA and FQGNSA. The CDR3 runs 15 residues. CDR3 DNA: TGTGCCAGCAGCTTAGGCGGGGGGCCGCGAGATACGCAGTATTTT. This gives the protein CASSLGGGPRDTQYF. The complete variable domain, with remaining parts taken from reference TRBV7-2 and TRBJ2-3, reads GAGVSQSPSNKVTEKGKDVELRCDPISGHTALYWYRQSLGQGLEFLIYFQGNSAPDKSGLPSDRFSAERTGGSVSTLTIQRTQQEDSAVYLCASSLGGGPRDTQYFGPGTRLTVL.

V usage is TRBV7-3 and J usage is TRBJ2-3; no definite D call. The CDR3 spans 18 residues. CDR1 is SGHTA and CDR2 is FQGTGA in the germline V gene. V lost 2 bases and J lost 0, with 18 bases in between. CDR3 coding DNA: TGTGCCAGCAGCTTATCTACCCTGAAGAATCCTAGCACAGATACGCAGTATTTT. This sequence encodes CASSLSTLKNPSTDTQYF.

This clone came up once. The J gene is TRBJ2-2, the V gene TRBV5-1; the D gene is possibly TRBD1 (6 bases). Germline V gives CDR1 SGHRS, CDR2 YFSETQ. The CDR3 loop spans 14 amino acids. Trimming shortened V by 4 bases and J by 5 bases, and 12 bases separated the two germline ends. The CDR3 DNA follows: TGCGCCAGCAGCCCACAAGGGGGAACCGGGGAGCTGTTTTTT. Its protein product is CASSPQGGTGELFF. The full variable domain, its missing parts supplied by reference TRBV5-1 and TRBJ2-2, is KAGVTQTPRYLIKTRGQQVTLSCSPISGHRSVSWYQQTPGQGLQFLFEYFSETQRNKGNFPGRFSGRQFSNSRSEMNVSTLELGDSALYLCASSPQGGTGELFFGEGSRLTVL.

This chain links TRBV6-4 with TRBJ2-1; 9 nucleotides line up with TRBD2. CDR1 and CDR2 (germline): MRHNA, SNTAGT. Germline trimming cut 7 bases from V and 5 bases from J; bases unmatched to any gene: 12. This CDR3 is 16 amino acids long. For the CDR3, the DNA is TGTGCCAGCACCTTAGGAAGCGGGGGGCCCCACAATGAGCAGTTCTTC. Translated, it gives CASTLGSGGPHNEQFF.

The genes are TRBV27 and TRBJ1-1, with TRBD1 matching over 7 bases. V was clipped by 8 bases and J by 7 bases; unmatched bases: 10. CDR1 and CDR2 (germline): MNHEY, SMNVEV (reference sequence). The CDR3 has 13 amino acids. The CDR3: CASEGAGAVEAFF. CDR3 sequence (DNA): TGTGCCAGCGAGGGGGCGGGGGCCGTTGAAGCTTTCTTT.

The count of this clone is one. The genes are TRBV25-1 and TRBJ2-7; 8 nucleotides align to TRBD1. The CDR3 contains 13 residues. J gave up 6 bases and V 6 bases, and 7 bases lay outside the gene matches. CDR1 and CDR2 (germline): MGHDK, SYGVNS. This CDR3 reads CASSVPGTGEQYF. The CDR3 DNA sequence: TGTGCCAGCAGCGTCCCGGGGACAGGCGAGCAGTACTTC.

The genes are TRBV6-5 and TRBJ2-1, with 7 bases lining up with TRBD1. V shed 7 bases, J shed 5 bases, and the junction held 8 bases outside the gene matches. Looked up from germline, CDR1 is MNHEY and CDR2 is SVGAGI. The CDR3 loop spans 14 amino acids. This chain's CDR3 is CASNYRGFNNEQFF. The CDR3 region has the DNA TGTGCCAGCAACTACAGGGGTTTTAACAATGAGCAGTTCTTC.

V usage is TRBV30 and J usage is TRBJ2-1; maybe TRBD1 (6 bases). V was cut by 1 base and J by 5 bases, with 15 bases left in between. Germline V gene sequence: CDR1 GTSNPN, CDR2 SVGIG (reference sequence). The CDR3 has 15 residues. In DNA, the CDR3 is TGTGCCTGGAGTGCCCCCGGGACACTTAACAATGAGCAGTTCTTC. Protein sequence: CAWSAPGTLNNEQFF. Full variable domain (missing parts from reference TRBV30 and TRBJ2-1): SQTIHQWPATLVQPVGSPLSLECTVEGTSNPNLYWYRQAAGRGLQLLFYSVGIGQISSEVPQNLSASRPQDRQFILSSKKLLLSDSGFYLCAWSAPGTLNNEQFFGPGTRLTVL.

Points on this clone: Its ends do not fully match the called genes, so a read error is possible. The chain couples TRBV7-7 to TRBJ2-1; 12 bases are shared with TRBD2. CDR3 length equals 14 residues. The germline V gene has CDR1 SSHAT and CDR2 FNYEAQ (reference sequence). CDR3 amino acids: CASSGGLAGNEQFF. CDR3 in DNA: TGTGCTAGCAGCGGGGGACTAGCGGGCAATGAGCAGTTCTTC.

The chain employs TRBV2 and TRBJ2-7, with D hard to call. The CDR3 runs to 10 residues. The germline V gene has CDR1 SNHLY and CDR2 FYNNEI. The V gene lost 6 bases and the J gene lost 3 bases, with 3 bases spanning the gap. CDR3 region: CASRVYEQYF. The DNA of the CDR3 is TGTGCCAGCAGGGTCTACGAGCAGTACTTC.

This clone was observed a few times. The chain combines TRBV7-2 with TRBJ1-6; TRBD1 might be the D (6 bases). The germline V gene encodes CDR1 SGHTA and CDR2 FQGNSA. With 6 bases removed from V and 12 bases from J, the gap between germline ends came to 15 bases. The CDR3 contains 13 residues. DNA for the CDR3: TGTGCCAGCAGGGCGTGGGGGGCGGTACCCCTCCACTTT. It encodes CASRAWGAVPLHF.

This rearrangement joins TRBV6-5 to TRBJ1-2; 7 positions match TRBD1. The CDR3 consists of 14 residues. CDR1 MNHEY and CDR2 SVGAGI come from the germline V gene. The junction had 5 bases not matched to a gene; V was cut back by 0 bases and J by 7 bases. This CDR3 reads CASSYSIRGPGYTF. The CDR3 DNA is TGTGCCAGCAGTTACTCGATTAGGGGGCCTGGCTACACCTTC.

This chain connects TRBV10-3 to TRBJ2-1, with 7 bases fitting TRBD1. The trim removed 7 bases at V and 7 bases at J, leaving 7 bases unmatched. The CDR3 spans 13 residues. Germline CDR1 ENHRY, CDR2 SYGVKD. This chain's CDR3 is CAITGTADNEQFF. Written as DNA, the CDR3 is TGTGCCATCACCGGGACAGCTGATAATGAGCAGTTCTTC.

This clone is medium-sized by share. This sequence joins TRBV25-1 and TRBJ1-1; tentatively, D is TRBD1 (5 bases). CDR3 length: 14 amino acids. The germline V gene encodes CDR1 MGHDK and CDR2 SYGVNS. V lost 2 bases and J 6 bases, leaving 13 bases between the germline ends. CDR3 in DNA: TGTGCCAGCAGTGAAGGTGCAGGGTTCTCTGAAGCTTTCTTT. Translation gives CASSEGAGFSEAFF.

The CDR3 coding sequence is TGTGCCAGCAGCTTGGTAGCCCCTGGGGCACGGGGAAACATTCAGTACTTC. Its protein product is CASSLVAPGARGNIQYF. The chain couples TRBV5-5 to TRBJ2-4, with D perhaps being TRBD1 or TRBD2 (5 bases each). This CDR3 contains 17 residues. V lost 0 bases, J lost 6 bases, and 19 bases lay in between. Germline V lookup: CDR1 SGHKS, CDR2 YYEKEE (reference sequence).

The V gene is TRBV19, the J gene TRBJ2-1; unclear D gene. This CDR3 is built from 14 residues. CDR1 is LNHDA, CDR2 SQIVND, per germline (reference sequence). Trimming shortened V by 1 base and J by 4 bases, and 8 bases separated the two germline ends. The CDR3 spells CASSIGKVYNEQFF. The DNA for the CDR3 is TGTGCCAGTAGTATAGGTAAAGTATACAATGAGCAGTTCTTC.

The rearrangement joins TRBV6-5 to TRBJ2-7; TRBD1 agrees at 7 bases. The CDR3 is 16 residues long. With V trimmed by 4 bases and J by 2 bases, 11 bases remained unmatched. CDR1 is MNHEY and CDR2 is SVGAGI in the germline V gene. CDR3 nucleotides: TGTGCCAGCAGTTCTTTCCGGGACAGCCCCGCCTACGAGCAGTACTTC. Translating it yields CASSSFRDSPAYEQYF.

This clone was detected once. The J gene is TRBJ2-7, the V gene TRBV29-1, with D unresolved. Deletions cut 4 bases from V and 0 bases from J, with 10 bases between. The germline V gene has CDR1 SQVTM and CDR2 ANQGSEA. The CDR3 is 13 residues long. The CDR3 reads CSVVATNSYEQYF. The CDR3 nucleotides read TGCAGCGTTGTCGCCACGAACTCCTACGAGCAGTACTTC.

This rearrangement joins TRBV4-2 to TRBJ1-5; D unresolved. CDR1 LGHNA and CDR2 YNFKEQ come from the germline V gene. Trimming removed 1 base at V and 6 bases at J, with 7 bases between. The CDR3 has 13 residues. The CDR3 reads CASSQVRFQPQHF. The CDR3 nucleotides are TGTGCCAGCAGCCAAGTGAGGTTTCAGCCCCAGCATTTT.